Presented here are 25 T cell receptor beta chains from one specimen sequenced in a study of monozygotic twins with inflammatory bowel disease. One entry per CDR3 protein, without DNA, is what TCRdb gives after re-calling the 5' RACE reads. Across 350,000 to 500,000 distinct CDR3 sequences, the top ten clones capture 2% to 3% of the sample. The sequenced sample consisted of blood. These receptors originate from a human donor with ulcerative colitis or Crohn's disease, or a healthy co-twin of an affected twin (not recorded which).

This rearrangement joins TRBV5-8 to TRBJ2-7; the D call of TRBD1 rests on TCRdb alone, since no DNA is present to check it. The CDR3 length is 13 residues. From germline, CDR1 is SGHTS and CDR2 YDEGEE. The CDR3 spells CASSLGRGHEQYF.

The chain couples TRBV20-1 to TRBJ2-5; TCRdb proposes TRBD2, but this gene call is untestable without DNA. The CDR3 consists of 13 residues. CDR1 DFQATT and CDR2 SNEGSKA come from the germline V gene (reference sequence). This chain's CDR3 is CSAEAGGQETQYF.

The rearrangement uses TRBV4-2 and TRBJ2-7. Looked up from germline, CDR1 is LGHNA and CDR2 is YNFKEQ. The CDR3 loop spans 12 amino acids. The CDR3 loop is CASSLNHYEQYF.

V and J are TRBV18 and TRBJ1-5. The CDR3 spans 16 residues. Germline V gene lookup returns CDR1 KGHSH and CDR2 LQKENI. This CDR3 reads CASSPFQNTPNQPQHF.

The chain is built from TRBV5-1 and TRBJ2-7; TCRdb reports TRBD2, a call that lacks DNA to check it against. This CDR3 contains 13 residues. Per the germline V gene, CDR1 is SGHRS and CDR2 is YFSETQ. The CDR3 sequence: CASSVGPIREQYF. Combining the CDR3 with reference TRBV5-1 and TRBJ2-7 gives the whole variable domain KAGVTQTPRYLIKTRGQQVTLSCSPISGHRSVSWYQQTPGQGLQFLFEYFSETQRNKGNFPGRFSGRQFSNSRSEMNVSTLELGDSALYLCASSVGPIREQYFGPGTRLTVT.

The chain has TRBV5-1 and TRBJ2-5. This CDR3 has 12 residues. The germline CDR1 and CDR2 sequences are SGHRS and YFSETQ. CDR3 residues: CASSLEHETQYF.

CDR3 sequence: CASSLDSATNEKLFF. The V gene is TRBV7-9, the J gene TRBJ1-4. CDR1 and CDR2 from the germline V gene are SEHNR and FQNEAQ (reference sequence). CDR3 length: 15 amino acids.

The rearrangement links TRBV10-3 to TRBJ2-3; checking the TCRdb D call of TRBD1 is not possible without DNA. Per germline, CDR1 ENHRY and CDR2 SYGVKD. The CDR3 extends over 13 amino acids. The CDR3 sequence: CAITRPGTDTQYF.

The rearrangement joins TRBV7-7 to TRBJ2-2; the D call of TRBD1 rests on TCRdb alone, since no DNA is present to check it. This CDR3 is built from 14 residues. Per the germline V gene, CDR1 is SSHAT and CDR2 is FNYEAQ (reference sequence). CDR3 sequence: CASSLRGFTGELFF.

The rearrangement uses TRBV18 and TRBJ2-1; TCRdb's D gene call, TRBD2, goes unchecked for lack of DNA. The CDR3 consists of 12 residues. Germline CDR1 is KGHSH and CDR2 is LQKENI. CDR3 protein: CASSEGGNEQFF.

The rearrangement links TRBV7-8 to TRBJ2-5; TCRdb's D call of TRBD1 is untestable without DNA. The CDR3 contains 16 residues. Germline V gives CDR1 SGHVS, CDR2 FQNEAQ. The CDR3 here is CASSPWRPGGQETQYF.

The chain employs TRBV7-8 and TRBJ1-5. From germline, CDR1 is SGHVS and CDR2 FQNEAQ. CDR3 length: 17 residues. CDR3 in amino acids: CASRDGRGTEGNQPQHF.

V gene TRBV15 combines with J gene TRBJ2-2. The CDR3 extends over 12 amino acids. Per germline, CDR1 LNHNV and CDR2 YYDKDF (reference sequence). The chain's CDR3 is CATSRVAGELFF.

The chain recombines TRBV6-1 with TRBJ2-3; TCRdb calls TRBD2, which cannot be checked without DNA. The CDR3 totals 15 residues. Germline V gene data show CDR1 as MNHNS and CDR2 as SASEGT. CDR3: CASSPTSGAVYTQYF.

V usage is TRBV6-5 and J usage is TRBJ1-1; TCRdb's D gene call, TRBD1, goes unchecked for lack of DNA. The CDR3 is 11 residues long. Germline V gene sequence: CDR1 MNHEY, CDR2 SVGAGI. This CDR3 reads CASSEGARAFF.

The rearrangement uses TRBV6-4 and TRBJ2-1; checking the TCRdb D call of TRBD2 is not possible without DNA. This CDR3 region has 13 residues. Looked up from germline, CDR1 is MRHNA and CDR2 is SNTAGT. CDR3 loop: CASSDKGVNEQFF.

The CDR3: CSARATSGGKSSYNEQFF. The gene calls are TRBV20-1 and TRBJ2-1; no DNA is available, so the TRBD2 call from TCRdb remains unchecked. Per germline, CDR1 DFQATT and CDR2 SNEGSKA (reference sequence). The CDR3 spans 18 residues.

The V and J genes are TRBV2 and TRBJ2-1; TCRdb calls TRBD1, which cannot be checked without DNA. The CDR3 totals 13 residues. CDR1 is SNHLY, CDR2 FYNNEI, per germline. CDR3: CASSDLRQDEQFF.

The V and J genes are TRBV4-3 and TRBJ2-1; as DNA is missing, the TRBD2 call by TCRdb cannot be tested. The CDR3 consists of 15 residues. CDR1 and CDR2 from the germline V gene are LGHNA and YSLEER. CDR3 region: CASSPLAGLVNEQFF.

V usage is TRBV4-2 and J usage is TRBJ2-3; absent DNA, TCRdb's TRBD1 call cannot be checked. Germline CDR1 reads LGHNA; CDR2 reads YNFKEQ. The CDR3 extends over 16 amino acids. The CDR3 loop reads CASSQERQGATDTQYF.

The V gene is TRBV7-2, the J gene TRBJ1-5; the D call of TRBD1 rests on TCRdb alone, since no DNA is present to check it. Germline V CDR1 and CDR2: SGHTA, FQGNSA. The CDR3 sequence is 16 residues long. CDR3 protein: CASSLVQGLGNQPQHF.

The rearrangement joins TRBV6-1 to TRBJ2-7; TCRdb names TRBD2, which stays unverified in the absence of DNA. Germline V gene sequence: CDR1 MNHNS, CDR2 SASEGT. The CDR3 length is 14 residues. The CDR3 region is CASSKGLAADEQYF.

The chain couples TRBV12-3 or TRBV12-4 to TRBJ1-5; TCRdb calls TRBD1, which cannot be checked without DNA. CDR3 length: 17 amino acids. The CDR3: CASSTRTGGSSYQPQHF.

This chain uses TRBV3-1 with TRBJ2-7. This CDR3 comprises 12 residues. Germline-derived CDR1 and CDR2 are LGHDT and YNNKEL (reference sequence). CDR3 in amino acids: CASSQAANEQYF.

The rearrangement links TRBV5-6 to TRBJ1-4. Looked up from germline, CDR1 is SGHDT and CDR2 is YYEEEE. CDR3 length: 16 amino acids. CDR3 loop: CASSSRTVATNEKLFF. The entire variable domain, with the rest obtained from reference TRBV5-6 and TRBJ1-4, is as follows: DAGVTQSPTHLIKTRGQQVTLRCSPKSGHDTVSWYQQALGQGPQFIFQYYEEEERQRGNFPDRFSGHQFPNYSSELNVNALLLGDSALYLCASSSRTVATNEKLFFGSGTQLSVL.